The present entry profiles one T cell receptor (beta chain) with its context. Its antigen is still unknown. No base-level quality is on record; no much larger clone is a single base apart. The data stem from a study of blood T cell repertoires in COVID-19 (TCRdb year 2020). About the investigation overall: Samples covering the acute and convalescent phases of COVID-19 were provided by collaborators in the United States, Italy and Spain. The samples were drawn from two sources: the first 160 participants of the ongoing ImmuneRACE study, and 1,000 to 1,500 subjects contributed by 6 global collaborators. A de-identified subject ID, COVID-19 status, age in years and sex were almost always included in the sample metadata. The prospective study material was composed of cDNA or gDNA derived from T cells, B-cell-depleted T cells, or PBMCs. The dataset comprised deeply sampled blood TCRbeta repertoires from subjects exposed to, actively infected with, or recovered from COVID-19. Where available, HLA class I and class II types were taken from metadata supplied by the sample provider and were not determined by assay-based typing. A freely available public database, intended as a resource for researchers studying the immune response to SARS-CoV-2, is where the repertoires were released.

TCRbeta CDR3 regions were amplified from genomic DNA by means of the immunoSEQ Assay, a bias-controlled multiplex PCR. In the authors' own workflow: Nucleated cell counts per sample were estimated from amplification of reference gene primers within the assay. Sequence reads were collapsed and filtered to measure the absolute abundance of every unique TCRbeta CDR3 rearrangement. For each sample, productive Simpson clonality was calculated by taking the square root of Simpson's diversity index across productive rearrangements. Sourced from immuneACCESS, this table was stored by TCRdb with only in-frame sequences that have V and J called. A share of the clones is absent; for the studies checked, an unresolved V gene accounts for under half, and the remainder has no known explanation. V, J and clone size are taken as reported in that table, and D and trimming were inferred from the DNA itself. In this sample the table shows about 49,000 clones, about three quarters of which occur a single time. The ten largest make up about 45% of the sample.

Whole blood was collected in K2EDTA tubes by collaborating institutions according to the institutions' own protocols. For TCRbeta analysis, collaborators shipped samples as frozen whole blood, isolated PBMCs, or DNA extracted from either of those sample types. Broader findings and caveats from the paper: Clinical and demographic metadata were provided uncurated, with the amount varying by source and participant.

The specimen was peripheral blood. This clonotype originated in a man between 65 and 85 years old with active or convalescent COVID-19.

The DNA sequence follows: TGTGCCAGCAGCCAAGAACTTTTCAGGGCAGGGAACTATGGCTACACCTTC. Its protein is CASSQELFRAGNYGYTF. This chain joins TRBV3-1 (or the pseudogene TRBV3-2) to TRBJ1-2; a tentative D call is TRBD1 (5 bases match). The CDR1 and CDR2 encoded by the germline V gene (reference sequence) are LGHDT and YNNKEL. The V end loses 0 bases and the J end loses 2 bases, and a stretch of 16 bases separates them. Taken from cysteine to phenylalanine, the CDR3 has 17 residues. CDR3 DNA only is kept here, 51 bases in frame from base 1.